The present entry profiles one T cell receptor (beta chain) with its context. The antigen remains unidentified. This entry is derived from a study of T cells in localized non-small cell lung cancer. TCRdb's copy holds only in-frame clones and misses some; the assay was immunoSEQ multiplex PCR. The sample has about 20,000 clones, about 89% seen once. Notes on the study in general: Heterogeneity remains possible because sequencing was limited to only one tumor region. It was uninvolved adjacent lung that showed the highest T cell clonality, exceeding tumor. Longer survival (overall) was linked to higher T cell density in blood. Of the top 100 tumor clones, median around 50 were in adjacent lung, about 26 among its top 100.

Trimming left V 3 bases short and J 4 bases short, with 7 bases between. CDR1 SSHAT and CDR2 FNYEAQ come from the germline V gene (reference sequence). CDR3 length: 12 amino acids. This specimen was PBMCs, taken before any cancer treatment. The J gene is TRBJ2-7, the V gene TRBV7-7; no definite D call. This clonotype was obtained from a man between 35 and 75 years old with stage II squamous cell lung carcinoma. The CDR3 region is CASSFSSYEQYF. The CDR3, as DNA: TGTGCCAGCAGCTTTAGCAGTTACGAGCAGTACTTC.